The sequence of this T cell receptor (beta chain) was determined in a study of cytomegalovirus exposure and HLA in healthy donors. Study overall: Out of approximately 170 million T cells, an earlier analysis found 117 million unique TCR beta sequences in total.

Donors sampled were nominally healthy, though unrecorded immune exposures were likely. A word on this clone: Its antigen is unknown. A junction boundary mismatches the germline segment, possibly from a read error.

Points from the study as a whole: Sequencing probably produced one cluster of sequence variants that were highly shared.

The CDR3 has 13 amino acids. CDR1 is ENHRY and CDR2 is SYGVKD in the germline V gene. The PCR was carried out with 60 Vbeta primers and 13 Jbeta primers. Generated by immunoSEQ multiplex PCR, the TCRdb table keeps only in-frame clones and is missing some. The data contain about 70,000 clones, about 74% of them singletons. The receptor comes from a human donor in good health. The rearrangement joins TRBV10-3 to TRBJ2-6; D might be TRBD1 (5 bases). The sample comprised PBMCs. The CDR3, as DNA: TGTGCCATCAGTGACTCTGGGGCCAACGTCCTAACTTTC. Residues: CAISDSGANVLTF.